The 14 T cell receptor beta chains given below trace back to one sample, sequenced in a study of blood T cell repertoires in COVID-19. Profiling relied on immunoSEQ multiplex PCR, and the TCRdb table lists in-frame clones only, not all of them. In the table there are 450,000 to 500,000 clones, 70% to 90% of which are singletons. The sample taken for sequencing was peripheral blood. All receptors derive from a human donor in a cohort sampled during active COVID-19.

The CDR3 bases are TGTGCCAGCCTGCTGGGGACTAGTCCAGATACGCAGTATTTT. Its protein product is CASLLGTSPDTQYF. The chain couples TRBV2 to TRBJ2-3; 8 bases align to TRBD2. In germline, CDR1 is SNHLY, CDR2 FYNNEI. V lost 8 bases to trimming and J lost 4 bases; unmatched junction nucleotides: 8. The CDR3 covers 14 residues. The whole variable domain, remainder taken from reference TRBV2 and TRBJ2-3, is EPEVTQTPSHQVTQMGQEVILRCVPISNHLYFYWYRQILGQKVEFLVSFYNNEISEKSEIFDDQFSVERPDGSNFTLKIRSTKLEDSAMYFCASLLGTSPDTQYFGPGTRLTVL.

This chain connects TRBV5-1 to TRBJ2-7; 9 positions agree with TRBD1. This CDR3 has 15 amino acids. Germline lookup yields CDR1 SGHRS and CDR2 YFSETQ. The V and J ends lost 5 bases and 5 bases, in that order; junction bases with no gene match: 11. CDR3 DNA: TGCGCCAGCAGACGCCCCGGGACAGGGTACGACGAGCAGTACTTC. Protein sequence: CASRRPGTGYDEQYF. The variable domain in full, completed from reference TRBV5-1 and TRBJ2-7, reads KAGVTQTPRYLIKTRGQQVTLSCSPISGHRSVSWYQQTPGQGLQFLFEYFSETQRNKGNFPGRFSGRQFSNSRSEMNVSTLELGDSALYLCASRRPGTGYDEQYFGPGTRLTVT.

This clone was seen a handful of times. This chain connects TRBV9 to TRBJ2-3; 7 nucleotides line up with TRBD1. Germline V gene sequence: CDR1 SGDLS, CDR2 YYNGEE. The J segment lost 5 bases and the V segment lost 3 bases, leaving 9 bases of the junction unmatched. The CDR3 covers 15 residues. CDR3 region: CASSAESRGIDTQYF. DNA of the CDR3: TGTGCCAGCAGCGCCGAATCCAGGGGGATAGATACGCAGTATTTT.

The chain combines TRBV19 with TRBJ2-7; the match to TRBD2 covers 10 bases. This CDR3 comprises 14 residues. Losses at the gene ends were 4 bases for V and 7 bases for J; bases not matched to a gene: 7. The germline CDR1 and CDR2 sequences are LNHDA and SQIVND (reference sequence). DNA for the CDR3: TGTGCCAGTAGTACCCTAGCGGGAGCAGGAGAGCAGTACTTC. As protein: CASSTLAGAGEQYF.

This rearrangement joins TRBV3-1 (or the pseudogene TRBV3-2) to TRBJ2-3; D perhaps matches TRBD2 (6 bases). This CDR3 has 15 amino acids. V was pared by 6 bases and J by 4 bases, with 17 bases between. Germline assignment: CDR1 LGHDT and CDR2 YNNKEL (reference sequence). This CDR3 reads CASSQLAAEADTQYF. Here the CDR3 DNA reads TGTGCCAGCAGTCAGTTAGCGGCGGAGGCAGATACGCAGTATTTT.

CDR3 DNA: TGTGCCAGTAGTATAGATCTCGGGCCAGGAGGCTATGAGCAGTTCTTC. It encodes CASSIDLGPGGYEQFF. This sequence joins TRBV19 and TRBJ2-1; D might be TRBD2 (5 bases). V was shortened by 0 bases and J by 8 bases, with 17 bases between the two germline ends. CDR1 and CDR2 from the germline V gene are LNHDA and SQIVND (reference sequence). The CDR3 spans 16 residues.

This clone was recorded once. The chain has TRBV28 and TRBJ1-2; D unclear. Germline V gene lookup returns CDR1 MDHEN and CDR2 SYDVKM. The CDR3 runs 15 residues. The V end was cut by 6 bases, the J end by 3 bases, with 17 bases between. CDR3 region: CASSLEPPRDYGYTF. As DNA, the CDR3 is TGTGCCAGCAGCCTTGAACCTCCACGGGACTATGGCTACACCTTC.

A remark on this clone: Other DNA sequences in this specimen translate into the identical CDR3. The CDR3 DNA reads TGTGCCAGCAGCTTAGTTGGCAGCAATCAGCCCCAGCATTTT. Residues: CASSLVGSNQPQHF. The V and J genes are TRBV7-2 and TRBJ1-5, with D hard to call. This CDR3 has 14 residues. CDR1 is SGHTA and CDR2 is FQGNSA in the germline V gene. The V and J ends lost 1 base and 1 base respectively, with 5 bases between them.

J is TRBJ2-3 and V is TRBV19; weak D call: TRBD2 (6 bases). The V end was cut by 4 bases, the J end by 3 bases, with 17 bases between. Germline V CDR1 and CDR2: LNHDA, SQIVND (reference sequence). The CDR3 is 16 amino acids. CDR3 residues: CASSNSPAEGTDTQYF. The CDR3 region has the DNA TGTGCCAGTAGTAATTCCCCAGCGGAGGGAACAGATACGCAGTATTTT.

The sample holds one count of this clone. An end of the junction does not agree with germline; a read error may underlie this. Within the sample, other DNA sequences also encode this same CDR3. J is TRBJ1-2 and V is TRBV6-6; TRBD1 is a possible D gene (6 bases). The CDR3 runs 12 residues. From germline, CDR1 is MNHNY and CDR2 SVGAGI (reference sequence). The CDR3 region is CASRDRNYGYTF. CDR3 coding DNA: TGTGCCAGCAGAGACAGGAACTATGGCTACACTTTC.

The chain couples TRBV4-2 to TRBJ1-1; 12 positions match TRBD1. The CDR3 is 14 amino acids. Germline values: CDR1 LGHNA, CDR2 YNFKEQ. V lost 5 bases to trimming and J lost 7 bases; unmatched junction nucleotides: 5. CDR3 in DNA: TGTGCCAGCAGCAGGGACAGGGGGCAGGATGAAGCTTTCTTT. Translation: CASSRDRGQDEAFF.

This chain joins TRBV27 and TRBJ1-1; no definite D call. CDR3 length equals 14 residues. V lost 10 bases and J lost 5, with 20 bases in between. The germline V gene has CDR1 MNHEY and CDR2 SMNVEV (reference sequence). For the CDR3, the DNA is TGTGCCACCTCGAGCCGGGTTGAGGGTACTGAAGCTTTCTTT. Protein sequence: CATSSRVEGTEAFF.

This clone was seen at least ten times. J is TRBJ1-1 and V is TRBV6-5; 7 positions match TRBD1. Germline values: CDR1 MNHEY, CDR2 SVGAGI. V was pared by 7 bases and J by 5 bases, with 13 bases of the junction left unmatched. The length of the CDR3 is 15 residues. This CDR3 is CASTGGRAPGTEAFF. DNA for the CDR3: TGTGCCAGCACAGGGGGTAGGGCTCCGGGGACTGAAGCTTTCTTT.

The V and J genes are TRBV29-1 and TRBJ1-4; tentative D call: TRBD1 (6 bases). This CDR3 has 14 residues. Trimming removed 6 bases from V and 5 bases from J, with 16 bases in between. Germline V lookup: CDR1 SQVTM, CDR2 ANQGSEA. The CDR3 nucleotides are TGCAGCGTCGAACCACTTAGGGGGAATGAAAAACTGTTTTTT. It is translated as CSVEPLRGNEKLFF.